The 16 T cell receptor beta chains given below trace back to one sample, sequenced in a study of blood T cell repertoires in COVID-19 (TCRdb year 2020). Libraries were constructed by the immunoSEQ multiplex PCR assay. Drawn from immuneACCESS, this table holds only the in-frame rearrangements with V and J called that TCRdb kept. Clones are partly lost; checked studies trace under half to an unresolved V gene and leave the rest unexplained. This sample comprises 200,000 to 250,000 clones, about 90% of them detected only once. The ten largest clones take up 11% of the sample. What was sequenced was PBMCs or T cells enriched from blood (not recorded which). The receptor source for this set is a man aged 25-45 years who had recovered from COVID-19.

CDR3 loop: CASSPGGEPQHF. Written as DNA, the CDR3 is TGTGCCAGCTCCCCAGGTGGAGAGCCCCAGCATTTT. The chain employs TRBV18 and TRBJ1-5, with D unclear. Germline CDR1 is KGHSH and CDR2 is LQKENI. Trimming pared 6 bases from V and 8 bases from J, leaving 11 bases between. CDR3 length: 12 residues.

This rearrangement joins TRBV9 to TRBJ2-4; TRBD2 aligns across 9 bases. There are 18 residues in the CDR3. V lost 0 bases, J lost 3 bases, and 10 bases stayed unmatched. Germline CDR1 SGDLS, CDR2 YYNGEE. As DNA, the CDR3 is TGTGCCAGCAGCGTAGAGGGCGGGAGGGTTCAGGACAAAAACATTCAGTACTTC. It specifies CASSVEGGRVQDKNIQYF. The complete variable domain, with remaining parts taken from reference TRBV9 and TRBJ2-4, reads DSGVTQTPKHLITATGQRVTLRCSPRSGDLSVYWYQQSLDQGLQFLIQYYNGEERAKGNILERFSAQQFPDLHSELNLSSLELGDSALYFCASSVEGGRVQDKNIQYFGAGTRLSVL.

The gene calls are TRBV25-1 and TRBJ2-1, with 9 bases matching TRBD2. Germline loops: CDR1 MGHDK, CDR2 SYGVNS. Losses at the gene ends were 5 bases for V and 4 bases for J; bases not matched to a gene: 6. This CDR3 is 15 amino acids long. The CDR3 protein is CASSQPLAGYNEQFF. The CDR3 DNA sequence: TGTGCCAGCAGTCAACCTCTAGCGGGATACAATGAGCAGTTCTTC.

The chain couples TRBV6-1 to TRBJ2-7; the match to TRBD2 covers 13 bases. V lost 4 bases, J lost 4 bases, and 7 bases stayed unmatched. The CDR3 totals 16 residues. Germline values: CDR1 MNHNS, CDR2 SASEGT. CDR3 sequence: CASSVGLAGAGYEQYF. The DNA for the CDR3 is TGTGCCAGCAGTGTTGGACTAGCGGGAGCCGGGTACGAGCAGTACTTC.

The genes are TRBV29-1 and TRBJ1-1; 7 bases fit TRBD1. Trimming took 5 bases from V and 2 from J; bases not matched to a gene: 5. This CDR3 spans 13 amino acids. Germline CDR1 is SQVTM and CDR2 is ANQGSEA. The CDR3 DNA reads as TGCAGCGTTTGGCAGGGGGTTAACACTGAAGCTTTCTTT. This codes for CSVWQGVNTEAFF.

The CDR3 loop is CASSQGISWGQGTEAFF. The CDR3 DNA reads as TGCGCCAGCAGCCAAGGAATAAGTTGGGGACAGGGGACTGAAGCTTTCTTT. V is TRBV4-3 and J is TRBJ1-1; 10 positions agree with TRBD1. Trimming removed 1 base from V and 5 bases from J; junction bases left unmatched: 10. From germline, CDR1 is LGHNA and CDR2 YSLEER. The CDR3 has 17 amino acids.

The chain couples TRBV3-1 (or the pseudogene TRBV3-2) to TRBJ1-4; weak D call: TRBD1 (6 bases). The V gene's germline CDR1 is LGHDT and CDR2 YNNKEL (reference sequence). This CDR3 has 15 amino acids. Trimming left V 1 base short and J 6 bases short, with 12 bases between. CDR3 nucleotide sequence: TGTGCCAGCAGCCAAGGGCGGACAGCTCATGAAAAACTGTTTTTT. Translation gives CASSQGRTAHEKLFF.

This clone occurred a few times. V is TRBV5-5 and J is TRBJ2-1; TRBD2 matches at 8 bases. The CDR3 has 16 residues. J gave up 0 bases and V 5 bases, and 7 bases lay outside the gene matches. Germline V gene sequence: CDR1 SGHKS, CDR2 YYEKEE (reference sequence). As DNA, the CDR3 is TGTGCCAGCAGGAGAGCCGGGGGGGCCTCCTACAATGAGCAGTTCTTC. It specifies CASRRAGGASYNEQFF.

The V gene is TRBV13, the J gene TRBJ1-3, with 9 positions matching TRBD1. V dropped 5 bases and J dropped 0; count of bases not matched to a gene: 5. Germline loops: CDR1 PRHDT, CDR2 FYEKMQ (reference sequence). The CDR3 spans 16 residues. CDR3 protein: CASSPGTGSSGNTIYF. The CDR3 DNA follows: TGTGCCAGCAGCCCGGGGACAGGGAGCTCTGGAAACACCATATATTTT.

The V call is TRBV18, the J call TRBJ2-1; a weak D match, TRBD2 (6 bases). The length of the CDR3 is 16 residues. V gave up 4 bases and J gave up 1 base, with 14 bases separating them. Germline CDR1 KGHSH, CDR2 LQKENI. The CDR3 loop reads CASSLGGTPSYNEQFF. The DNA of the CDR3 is TGTGCCAGCTCACTGGGCGGGACTCCATCCTACAATGAGCAGTTCTTC.

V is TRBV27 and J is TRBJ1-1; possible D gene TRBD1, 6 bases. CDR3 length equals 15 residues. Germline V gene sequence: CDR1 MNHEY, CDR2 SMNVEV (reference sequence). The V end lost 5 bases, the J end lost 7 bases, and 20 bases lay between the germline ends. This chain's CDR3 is CASSETGVVVGEAFF. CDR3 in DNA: TGTGCCAGCAGTGAGACAGGAGTAGTGGTTGGTGAAGCTTTCTTT.

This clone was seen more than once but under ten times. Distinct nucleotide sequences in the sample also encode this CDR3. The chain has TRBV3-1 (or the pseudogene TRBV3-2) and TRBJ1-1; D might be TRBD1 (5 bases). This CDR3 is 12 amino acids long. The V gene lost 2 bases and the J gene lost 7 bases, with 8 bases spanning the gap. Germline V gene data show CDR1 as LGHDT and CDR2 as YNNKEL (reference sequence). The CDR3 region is CASSQTGFEAFF. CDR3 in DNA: TGTGCCAGCAGCCAAACAGGTTTTGAAGCTTTCTTT.

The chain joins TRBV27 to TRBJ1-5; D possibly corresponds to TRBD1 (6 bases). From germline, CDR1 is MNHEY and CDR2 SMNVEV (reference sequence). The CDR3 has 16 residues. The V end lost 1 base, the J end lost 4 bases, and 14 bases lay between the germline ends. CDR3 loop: CASSLFSRGRNQPQHF. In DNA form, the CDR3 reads TGTGCCAGCAGTTTATTTAGCAGGGGTAGAAATCAGCCCCAGCATTTT.

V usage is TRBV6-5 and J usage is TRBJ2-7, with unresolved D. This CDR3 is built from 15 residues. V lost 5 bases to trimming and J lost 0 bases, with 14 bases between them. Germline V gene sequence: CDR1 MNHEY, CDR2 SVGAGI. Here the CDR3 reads CASSHGRGNSYEQYF. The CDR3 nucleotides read TGTGCCAGCAGTCATGGCCGAGGAAACTCCTACGAGCAGTACTTC.

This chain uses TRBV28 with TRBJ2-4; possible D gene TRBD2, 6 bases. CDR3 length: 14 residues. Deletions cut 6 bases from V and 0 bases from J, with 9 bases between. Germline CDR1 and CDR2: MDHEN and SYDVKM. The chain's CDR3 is CASSFSGAKNIQYF. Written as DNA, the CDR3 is TGTGCCAGCAGCTTTAGCGGAGCCAAAAACATTCAGTACTTC.

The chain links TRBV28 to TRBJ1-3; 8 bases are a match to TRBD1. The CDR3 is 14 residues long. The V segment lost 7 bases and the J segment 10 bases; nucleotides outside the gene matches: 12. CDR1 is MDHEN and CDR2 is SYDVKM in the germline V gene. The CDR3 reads CASTPWGDRGTIYF. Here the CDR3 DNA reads TGTGCCAGCACTCCATGGGGAGACAGGGGAACCATATATTTT.